This entry is about one T cell receptor (beta chain). This entry is derived from a study of long-term antiretroviral therapy in people with HIV. The V end was cut by 2 bases, the J end by 3 bases, with 7 bases between. Germline-derived CDR1 and CDR2 are GTSNPN and SVGIG (reference sequence). The CDR3 runs 13 residues. It was version v3.0 of the immunoSEQ assay that was run at survey level. The data were produced by immunoSEQ multiplex PCR, yet TCRdb's version contains in-frame clones alone and is incomplete. This table has over 30,000 clones, 60% to 85% appearing once. This TCR was sampled from a woman in her 50s with HIV. This specimen was unsorted PBMCs, taken 2 years after starting antiretroviral therapy. This chain uses TRBV30 with TRBJ2-2; no clear D. The CDR3 DNA sequence: TGTGCCTGGAGTCCGACTTACACCGGGGAGCTGTTTTTT. Protein: CAWSPTYTGELFF.